This T cell receptor (beta chain) was identified in a study of T cells in Graves' hyperthyroidism and ophthalmopathy. Trimming removed 8 bases from V and 0 bases from J; junction bases left unmatched: 2. The CDR3 contains 14 residues. Per germline, CDR1 LNHDA and CDR2 SQIVND (reference sequence). The investigators amplified TCR beta CDR3 regions from RNA transcripts. The study used the HTBI primer set for a first-round RT-PCR of the TCR CDR3. Using its own MiXCR run on the multiplex PCR reads, TCRdb lists one record per CDR3 protein. The sample shows hundreds of thousands of distinct CDR3 sequences, 18% of them seen only once.

The TCR originated in a woman aged 45-59 years with Graves' hyperthyroidism that later progressed to Graves' ophthalmopathy. Sequenced input: blood. V usage is TRBV19 and J usage is TRBJ2-2; 8 bases align to TRBD1. The CDR3 sequence: CASWDRPNTGELFF. CDR3 coding DNA: TGTGCCAGTTGGGACAGGCCGAACACCGGGGAGCTGTTTTTT. The complete variable domain, with remaining parts taken from reference TRBV19 and TRBJ2-2, reads DGGITQSPKYLFRKEGQNVTLSCEQNLNHDAMYWYRQDPGQGLRLIYYSQIVNDFQKGDIAEGYSVSREKKESFPLTVTSAQKNPTAFYLCASWDRPNTGELFFGEGSRLTVL.